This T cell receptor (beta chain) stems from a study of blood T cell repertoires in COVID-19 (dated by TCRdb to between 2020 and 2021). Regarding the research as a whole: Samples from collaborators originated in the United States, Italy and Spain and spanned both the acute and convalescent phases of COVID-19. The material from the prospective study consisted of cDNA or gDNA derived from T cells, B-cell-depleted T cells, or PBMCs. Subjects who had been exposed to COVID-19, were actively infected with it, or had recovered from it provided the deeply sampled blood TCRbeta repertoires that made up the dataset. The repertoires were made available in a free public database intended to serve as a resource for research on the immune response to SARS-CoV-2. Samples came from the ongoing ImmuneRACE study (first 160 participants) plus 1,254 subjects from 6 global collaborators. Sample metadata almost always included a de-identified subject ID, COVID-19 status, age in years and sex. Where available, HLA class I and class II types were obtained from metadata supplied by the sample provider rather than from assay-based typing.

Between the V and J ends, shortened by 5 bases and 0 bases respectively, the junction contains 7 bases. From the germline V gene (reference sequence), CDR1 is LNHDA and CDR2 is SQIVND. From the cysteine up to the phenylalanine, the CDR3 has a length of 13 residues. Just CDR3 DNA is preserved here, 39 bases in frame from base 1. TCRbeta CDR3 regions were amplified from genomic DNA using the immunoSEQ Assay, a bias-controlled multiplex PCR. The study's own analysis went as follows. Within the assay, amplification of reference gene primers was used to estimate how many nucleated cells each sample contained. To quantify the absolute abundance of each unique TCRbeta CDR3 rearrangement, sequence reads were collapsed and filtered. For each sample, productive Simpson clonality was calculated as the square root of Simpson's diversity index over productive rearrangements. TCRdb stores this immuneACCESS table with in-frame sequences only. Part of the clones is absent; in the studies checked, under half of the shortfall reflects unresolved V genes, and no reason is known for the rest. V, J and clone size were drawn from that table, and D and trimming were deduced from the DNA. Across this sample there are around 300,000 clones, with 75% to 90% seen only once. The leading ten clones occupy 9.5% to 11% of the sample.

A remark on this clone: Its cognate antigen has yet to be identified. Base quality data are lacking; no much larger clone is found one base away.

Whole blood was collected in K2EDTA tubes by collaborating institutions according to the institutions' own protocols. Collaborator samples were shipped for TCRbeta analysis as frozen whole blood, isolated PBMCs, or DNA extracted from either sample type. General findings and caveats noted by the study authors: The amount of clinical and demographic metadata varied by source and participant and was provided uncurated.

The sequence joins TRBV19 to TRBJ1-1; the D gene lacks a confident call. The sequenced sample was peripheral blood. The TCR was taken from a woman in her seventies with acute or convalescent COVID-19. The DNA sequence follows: TGTGCCAGTAGTTACCAGGTGAACACTGAAGCTTTCTTT. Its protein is CASSYQVNTEAFF. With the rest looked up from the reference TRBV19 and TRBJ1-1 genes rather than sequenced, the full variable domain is DGGITQSPKYLFRKEGQNVTLSCEQNLNHDAMYWYRQDPGQGLRLIYYSQIVNDFQKGDIAEGYSVSREKKESFPLTVTSAQKNPTAFYLCASSYQVNTEAFFGQGTRLTVV.